The source of this TCR beta chain is a study of vaccination and CD4 T cells after COVID-19. Study as a whole: For control cultures, the treatment was a CEFX pool, an HIV-1 Nef pool, or no peptide.

This sample's treatment: 10-day PBMC culture with coronavirus spike peptide pools or control peptides (ViraFEST assay). On this clonotype: Its matching antigen is unknown.

V was cut by 2 bases and J by 4 bases, with 9 bases left in between. Germline V lookup: CDR1 SGHTA, CDR2 FQGNSA. CDR3 size: 13 residues. An Oncomine TCR Beta short-read assay was used to sequence the DNA from cultured CD4+ T cells. MiXCR, run by TCRdb on the PCR reads, gives a single entry per CDR3 protein. The table has approximately 15,000 distinct CDR3 sequences, roughly 61% seen once. The sequencing input was CD4+ T cells from blood, cultured in vitro. The V gene is TRBV7-2, the J gene TRBJ2-7; no firm D call. This clonotype was obtained from a human donor who had recovered from COVID-19. As DNA, the CDR3 is TGTGCCAGCAGCTTACAGGACCATTACGAGCAGTACTTC. Protein product: CASSLQDHYEQYF.